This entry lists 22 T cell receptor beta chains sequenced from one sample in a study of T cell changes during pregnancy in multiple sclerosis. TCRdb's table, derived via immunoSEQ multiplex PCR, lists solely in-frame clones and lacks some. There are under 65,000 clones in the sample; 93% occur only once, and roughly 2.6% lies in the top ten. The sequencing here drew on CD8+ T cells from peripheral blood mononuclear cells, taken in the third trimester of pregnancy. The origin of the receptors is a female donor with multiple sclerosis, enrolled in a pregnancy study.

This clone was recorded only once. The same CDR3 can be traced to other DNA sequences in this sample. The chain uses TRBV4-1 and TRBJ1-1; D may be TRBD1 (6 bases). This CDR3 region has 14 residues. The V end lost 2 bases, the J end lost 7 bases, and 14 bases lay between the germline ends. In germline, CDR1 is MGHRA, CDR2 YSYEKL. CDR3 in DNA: TGCGCCAGCAGCCAACCGGGGGGGCAAGTTGAAGCTTTCTTT. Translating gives CASSQPGGQVEAFF.

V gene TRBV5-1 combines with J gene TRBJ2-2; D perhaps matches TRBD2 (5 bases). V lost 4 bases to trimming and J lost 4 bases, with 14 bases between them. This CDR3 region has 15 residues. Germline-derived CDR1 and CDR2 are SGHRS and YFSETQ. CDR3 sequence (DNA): TGCGCCAGCAGCGACGGGGTTTTAAGCACCGGGGAGCTGTTTTTT. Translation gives CASSDGVLSTGELFF.

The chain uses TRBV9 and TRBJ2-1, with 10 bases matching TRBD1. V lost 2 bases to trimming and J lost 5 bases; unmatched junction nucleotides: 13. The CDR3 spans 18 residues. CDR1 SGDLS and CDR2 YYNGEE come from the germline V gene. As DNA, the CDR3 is TGTGCCAGCAGCGTCCGGGGACAGGGGCCGGGACCGAACAATGAGCAGTTCTTC. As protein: CASSVRGQGPGPNNEQFF.

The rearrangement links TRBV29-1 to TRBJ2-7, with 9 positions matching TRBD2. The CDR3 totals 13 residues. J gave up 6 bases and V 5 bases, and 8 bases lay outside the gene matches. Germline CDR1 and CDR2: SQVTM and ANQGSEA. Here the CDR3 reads CSVKAGGPPEQYF. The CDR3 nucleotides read TGCAGCGTTAAAGCGGGAGGACCCCCCGAGCAGTACTTC.

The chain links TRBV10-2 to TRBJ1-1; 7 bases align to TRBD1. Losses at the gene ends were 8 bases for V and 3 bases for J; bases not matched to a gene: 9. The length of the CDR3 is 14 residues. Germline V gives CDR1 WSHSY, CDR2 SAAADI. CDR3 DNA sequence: TGCGCCAGCTTCGAGAGACAGGGTGACACTGAAGCTTTCTTT. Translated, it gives CASFERQGDTEAFF.

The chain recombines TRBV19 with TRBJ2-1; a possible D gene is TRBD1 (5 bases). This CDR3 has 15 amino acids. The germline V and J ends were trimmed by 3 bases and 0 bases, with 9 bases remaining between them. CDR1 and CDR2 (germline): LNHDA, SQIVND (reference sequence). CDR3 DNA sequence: TGTGCCAGTAGTATCGGACATAGCTCCTACAATGAGCAGTTCTTC. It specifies CASSIGHSSYNEQFF.

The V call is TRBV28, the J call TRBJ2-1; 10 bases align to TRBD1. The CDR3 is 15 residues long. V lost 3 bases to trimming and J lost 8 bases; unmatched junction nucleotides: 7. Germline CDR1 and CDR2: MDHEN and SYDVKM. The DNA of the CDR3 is TGTGCCAGCAGTTTTTTGGGGACAGGGGTTCATGAGCAGTTCTTC. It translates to CASSFLGTGVHEQFF.

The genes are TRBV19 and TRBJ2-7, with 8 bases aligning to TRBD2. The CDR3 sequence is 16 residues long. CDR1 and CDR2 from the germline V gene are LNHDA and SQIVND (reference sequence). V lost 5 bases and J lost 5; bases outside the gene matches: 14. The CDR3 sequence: CASSVLPGAGADEQYF. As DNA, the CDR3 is TGTGCCAGTAGTGTCCTCCCAGGAGCGGGAGCGGACGAGCAGTACTTC. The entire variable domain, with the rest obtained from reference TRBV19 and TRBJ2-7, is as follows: DGGITQSPKYLFRKEGQNVTLSCEQNLNHDAMYWYRQDPGQGLRLIYYSQIVNDFQKGDIAEGYSVSREKKESFPLTVTSAQKNPTAFYLCASSVLPGAGADEQYFGPGTRLTVT.

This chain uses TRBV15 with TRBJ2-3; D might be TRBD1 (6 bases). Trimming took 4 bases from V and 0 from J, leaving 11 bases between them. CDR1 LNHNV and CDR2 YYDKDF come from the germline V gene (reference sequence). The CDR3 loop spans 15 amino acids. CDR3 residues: CATSTTGTSTDTQYF. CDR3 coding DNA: TGTGCCACCAGCACCACCGGGACAAGCACAGATACGCAGTATTTT.

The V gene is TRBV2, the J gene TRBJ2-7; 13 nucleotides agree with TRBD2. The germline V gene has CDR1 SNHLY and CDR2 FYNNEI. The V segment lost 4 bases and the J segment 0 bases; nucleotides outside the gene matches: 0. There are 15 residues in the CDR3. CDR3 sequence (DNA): TGTGCCAGCAGTGGGACTAGCGGGAGCTCCTACGAGCAGTACTTC. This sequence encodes CASSGTSGSSYEQYF. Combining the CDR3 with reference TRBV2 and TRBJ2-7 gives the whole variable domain EPEVTQTPSHQVTQMGQEVILRCVPISNHLYFYWYRQILGQKVEFLVSFYNNEISEKSEIFDDQFSVERPDGSNFTLKIRSTKLEDSAMYFCASSGTSGSSYEQYFGPGTRLTVT.

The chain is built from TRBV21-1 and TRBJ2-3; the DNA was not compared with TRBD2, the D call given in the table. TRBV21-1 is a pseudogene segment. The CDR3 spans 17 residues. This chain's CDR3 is CASSNDRLAGEVDTQYF. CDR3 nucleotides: TGTGCCAGCAGCAACGACCGACTAGCGGGAGAGGTCGATACGCAGTATTTT.

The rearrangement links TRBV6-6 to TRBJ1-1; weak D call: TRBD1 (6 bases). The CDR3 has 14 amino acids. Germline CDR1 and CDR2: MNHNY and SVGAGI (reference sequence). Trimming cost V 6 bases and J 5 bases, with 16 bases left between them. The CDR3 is CASRGGRGDTEAFF. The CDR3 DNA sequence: TGTGCCAGCAGAGGAGGGAGGGGGGATACTGAAGCTTTCTTT.

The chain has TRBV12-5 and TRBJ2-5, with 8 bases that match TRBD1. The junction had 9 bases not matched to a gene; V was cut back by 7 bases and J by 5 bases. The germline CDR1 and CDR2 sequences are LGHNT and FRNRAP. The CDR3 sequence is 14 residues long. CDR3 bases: TGTGCTAGTGACTCAGGACAGGGATGGGAGACCCAGTACTTC. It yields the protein CASDSGQGWETQYF. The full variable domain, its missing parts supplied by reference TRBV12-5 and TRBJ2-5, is DARVTQTPRHKVTEMGQEVTMRCQPILGHNTVFWYRQTMMQGLELLAYFRNRAPLDDSGMPKDRFSAEMPDATLATLKIQPSEPRDSAVYFCASDSGQGWETQYFGPGTRLLVL.

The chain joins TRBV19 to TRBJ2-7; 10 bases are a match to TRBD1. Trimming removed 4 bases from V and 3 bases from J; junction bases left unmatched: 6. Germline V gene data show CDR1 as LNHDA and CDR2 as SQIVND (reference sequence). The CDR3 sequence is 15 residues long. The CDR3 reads CASSTGTGALYEQYF. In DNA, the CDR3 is TGTGCCAGTAGTACCGGGACAGGGGCGCTCTACGAGCAGTACTTC.

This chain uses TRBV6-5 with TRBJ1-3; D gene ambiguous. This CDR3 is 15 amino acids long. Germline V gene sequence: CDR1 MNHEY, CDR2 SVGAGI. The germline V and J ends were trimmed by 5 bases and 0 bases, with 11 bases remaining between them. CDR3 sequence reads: CASSADAVSGNTIYF. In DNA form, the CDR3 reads TGTGCCAGCAGTGCCGACGCGGTCTCTGGAAACACCATATATTTT.

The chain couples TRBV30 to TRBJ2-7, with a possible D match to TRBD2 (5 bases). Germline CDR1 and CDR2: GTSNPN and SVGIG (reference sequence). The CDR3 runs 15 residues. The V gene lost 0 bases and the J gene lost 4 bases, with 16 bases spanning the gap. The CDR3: CAWSVEAGHGYEQYF. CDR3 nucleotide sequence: TGTGCCTGGAGTGTAGAGGCGGGCCACGGGTACGAGCAGTACTTC.

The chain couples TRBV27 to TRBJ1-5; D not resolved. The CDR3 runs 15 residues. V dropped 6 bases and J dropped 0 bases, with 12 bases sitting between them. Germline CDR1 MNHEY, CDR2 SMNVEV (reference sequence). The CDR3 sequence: CASSYSSYSNQPQHF. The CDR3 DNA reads TGTGCCAGCAGCTACAGCTCGTATAGCAATCAGCCCCAGCATTTT.

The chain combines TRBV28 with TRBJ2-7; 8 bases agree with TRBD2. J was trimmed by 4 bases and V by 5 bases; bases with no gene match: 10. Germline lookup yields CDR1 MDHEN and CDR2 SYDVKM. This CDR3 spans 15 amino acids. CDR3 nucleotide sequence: TGTGCCAGCAGTCCCAACGCGGGAGGTCCGTACGAGCAGTACTTC. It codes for CASSPNAGGPYEQYF. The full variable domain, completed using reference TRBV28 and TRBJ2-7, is DVKVTQSSRYLVKRTGEKVFLECVQDMDHENMFWYRQDPGLGLRLIYFSYDVKMKEKGDIPEGYSVSREKKERFSLILESASTNQTSMYLCASSPNAGGPYEQYFGPGTRLTVT.

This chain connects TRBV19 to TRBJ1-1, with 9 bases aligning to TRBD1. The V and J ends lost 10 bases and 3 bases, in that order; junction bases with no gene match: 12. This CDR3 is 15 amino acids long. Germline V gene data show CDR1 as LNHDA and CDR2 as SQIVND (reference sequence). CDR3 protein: CATKWLTGGHTEAFF. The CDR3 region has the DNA TGTGCCACTAAGTGGTTAACAGGGGGCCACACTGAAGCTTTCTTT.

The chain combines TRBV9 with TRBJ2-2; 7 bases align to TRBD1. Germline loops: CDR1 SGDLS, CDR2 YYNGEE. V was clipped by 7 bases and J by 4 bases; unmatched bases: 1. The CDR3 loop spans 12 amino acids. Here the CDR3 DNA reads TGTGCCAGCCGGGACAGCACCGGGGAGCTGTTTTTT. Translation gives CASRDSTGELFF.

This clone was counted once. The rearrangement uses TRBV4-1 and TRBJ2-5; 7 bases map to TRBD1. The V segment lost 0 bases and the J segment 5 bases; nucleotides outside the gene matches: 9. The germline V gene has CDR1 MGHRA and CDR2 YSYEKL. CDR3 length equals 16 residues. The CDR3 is CASSQDAFDRVETQYF. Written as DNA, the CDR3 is TGCGCCAGCAGCCAAGACGCCTTTGACAGGGTGGAGACCCAGTACTTC.

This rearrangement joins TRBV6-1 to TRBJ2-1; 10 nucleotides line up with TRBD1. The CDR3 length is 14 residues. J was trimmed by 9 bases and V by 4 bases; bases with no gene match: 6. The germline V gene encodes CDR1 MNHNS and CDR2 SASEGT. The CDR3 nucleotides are TGTGCCAGCAGTGTGGGGACAGGGGATGGTGAGCAGTTCTTC. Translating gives CASSVGTGDGEQFF.